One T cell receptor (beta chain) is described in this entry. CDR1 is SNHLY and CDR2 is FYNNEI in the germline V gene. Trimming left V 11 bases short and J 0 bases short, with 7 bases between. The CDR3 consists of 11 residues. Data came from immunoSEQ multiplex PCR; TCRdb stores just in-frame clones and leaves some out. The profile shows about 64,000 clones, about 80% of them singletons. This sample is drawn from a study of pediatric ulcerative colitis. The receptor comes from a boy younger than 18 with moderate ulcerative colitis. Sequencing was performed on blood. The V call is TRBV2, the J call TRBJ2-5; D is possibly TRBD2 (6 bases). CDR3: CAGGYQETQYF. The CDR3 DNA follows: TGTGCCGGGGGGTACCAAGAGACCCAGTACTTC. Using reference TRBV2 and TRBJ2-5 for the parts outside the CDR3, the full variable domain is EPEVTQTPSHQVTQMGQEVILRCVPISNHLYFYWYRQILGQKVEFLVSFYNNEISEKSEIFDDQFSVERPDGSNFTLKIRSTKLEDSAMYFCAGGYQETQYFGPGTRLLVL.